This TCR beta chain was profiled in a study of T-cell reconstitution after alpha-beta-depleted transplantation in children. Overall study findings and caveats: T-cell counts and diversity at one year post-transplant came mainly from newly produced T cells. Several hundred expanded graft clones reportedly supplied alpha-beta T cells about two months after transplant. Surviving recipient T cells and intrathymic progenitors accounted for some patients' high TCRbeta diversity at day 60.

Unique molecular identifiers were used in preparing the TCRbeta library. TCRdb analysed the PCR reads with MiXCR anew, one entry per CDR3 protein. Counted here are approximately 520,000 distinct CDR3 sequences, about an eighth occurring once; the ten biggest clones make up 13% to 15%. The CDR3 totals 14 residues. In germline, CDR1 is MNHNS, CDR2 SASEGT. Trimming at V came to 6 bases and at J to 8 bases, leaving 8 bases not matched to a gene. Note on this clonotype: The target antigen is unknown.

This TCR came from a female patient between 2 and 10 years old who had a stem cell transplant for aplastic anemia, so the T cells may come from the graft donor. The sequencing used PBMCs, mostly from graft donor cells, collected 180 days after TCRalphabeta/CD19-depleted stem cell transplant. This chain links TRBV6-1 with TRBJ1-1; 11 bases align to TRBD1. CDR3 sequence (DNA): TGTGCCAGCAGCTCCGGACAGGGGGCAGGGGAAGCTTTCTTT. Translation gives CASSSGQGAGEAFF.